Described below is a single T cell receptor beta chain sequence and its context. The antigen remains undetermined. The CDR3 loop spans 12 amino acids. J gave up 8 bases and V 8 bases, and 1 base lay outside the gene matches. The germline V gene has CDR1 SNHLY and CDR2 FYNNEI. This specimen comes from a study of CD8+ T cells in alopecia areata. Findings and limits, study-wide: Clonality was higher in lesional than normal scalp, especially in alopecia totalis/universalis.

After isolation, RNA underwent reverse transcription to generate cDNA as the sequencing template. Sequenced by immunoSEQ multiplex PCR; TCRdb stores in-frame clones only, minus some. The repertoire holds about 210,000 clones, 55% to 70% seen once, with roughly 4.2% in the top ten. Treatment noted: oral pan-JAK inhibitor, 5-10 mg twice daily. The TCR sequence derives from a human donor with alopecia areata. The rearrangement uses TRBV2 and TRBJ1-4; TRBD1 matches at 11 bases. The specimen comprised CD4+ T cells sorted from blood, sampled at week 4, from a patient treated with tofacitinib. The CDR3 DNA sequence: TGTGCCAGCGGGACAGGGGGAGAAAAACTGTTTTTT. Residues: CASGTGGEKLFF.